This T cell receptor (beta chain) was captured in a study of Ad26.COV2.S vaccination and SARS-CoV-2 variants (TCRdb year 2021). In the study overall: Donors in the vaccine arm were drawn from COV1001, a multicentre, randomized, double-blind, placebo-controlled phase I-IIa trial testing Ad26.COV2.S in healthy adults. Ad26.COV2.S was given intramuscularly at 5x10^10 or 1x10^11 viral particles, as a single shot or as two shots 56 days apart. Sequencing of the TCRbeta repertoire served to evaluate the specificity and breadth of SARS-CoV-2-reactive T cell receptors following Ad26.COV2.S vaccination. The TCR-sequenced set comprised approximately 32 samples: about 19 Ad26.COV2.S vaccine recipients, 5 placebo recipients and 8 SARS-CoV-2 convalescent individuals. Trial participants were randomized into five groups of five, in which low-dose or high-dose Ad26.COV2.S was given once or twice, or placebo was given on both occasions. Investigators remained blinded to trial group allocation during experiments and outcome assessment.

Regarding this clone: Its recognized antigen is unknown. Base quality data are lacking; no much larger clone is found one base away.

The sample's treatment or condition, from its label and the paper: around 19 received Ad26.COV2.S at low or high dose, single or two shots; about 5 received placebo; per-sample allocation not given. Repertoires of vaccine and placebo recipients were sequenced from samples taken on day 63 after the first injection. In Cohort 1b, some 25 adults aged 18-55 years were enrolled at a single site in Boston, USA, between 29 July and 7 August 2020. Ad26.COV2.S was a replication-incompetent adenovirus type 26 vector that expressed a prefusion-stabilized SARS-CoV-2 spike protein derived from the original Wuhan strain. CDR1 MNHNY and CDR2 SVGAGI were looked up in the germline V gene (reference sequence). V is shortened by 5 bases, J by 7 bases, and the region joining them spans 8 bases. The CDR3 spans 11 residues, from the cysteine through the phenylalanine. The CDR3 DNA has 33 bases and is translated from base 1.

The immunoSEQ Assay was used to sequence TCRbeta CDR3 regions. After extraction, genomic DNA underwent amplification by bias-controlled multiplex PCR, followed by high-throughput sequencing. Per the source publication's procedure: Collapsing and filtering of sequences were performed to quantify the absolute abundance of each unique TCRbeta CDR3 region. T cell fraction was estimated by normalizing TCRbeta template counts to usable DNA, with usable DNA measured through amplification of reference genes found in all nucleated cells. Repertoire TCRs were annotated as SARS-CoV-2-specific when V gene, CDR3 amino acid sequence and J gene were exactly matched to a known reactive TCR set. The reference SARS-CoV-2 TCR set was derived from MIRA and filtered for enrichment in COVID-19-positive ImmuneCODE repertoires, a step that removed public or cross-reactive TCRs. Based on the MIRA antigens, annotated TCRs were further analysed at the level of specific ORF or position within ORF. Breadth was defined as the number of annotated unique rearrangements divided by the total number of unique productive rearrangements, and depth was defined as the summed frequency of the annotated unique rearrangements. Two-sided Wilcoxon rank-sum tests were applied when comparing TCR breadth between groups. TCRdb took this table from immuneACCESS and kept in-frame rearrangements with V and J called. Such tables lack part of the clones; where checked against another copy, unresolved V genes explain under half of the gap, and the rest is unexplained. From that table come the V and J calls and clone size; the DNA was used to work out D and trimming. The sample data list 450,000 to 550,000 clones, and 89% of these were observed just once. Together, the top ten hold 2% to 3% of the sample.

Overall results and qualifications from the work: Comparable non-spike TCR breadth was observed between vaccine and placebo recipients, consistent with only spike being contained in the vaccine. Substantial breadth of spike-specific CD8+ and CD4+ T cell responses was reported after vaccination. Comparing responses between vaccine doses or regimens was not something the study was powered to do. Ad26.COV2.S recipients had higher spike-specific TCR breadth than placebo recipients (P = 0.0014). The authors noted that the TCR breadth and depth analyses may have underestimated total T cell responses.

This specimen was peripheral blood, taken in a trial of Ad26.COV2.S vaccine versus placebo. This chain is built from TRBV6-6 and TRBJ1-1, with no D gene named confidently. The sequence was collected from a person aged 18-65 years who received the Ad26.COV2.S COVID-19 vaccine or a placebo. The DNA sequence follows: TGTGCCAGCAGTGCCTTGGATGAAGCTTTCTTT. This gives the protein CASSALDEAFF.